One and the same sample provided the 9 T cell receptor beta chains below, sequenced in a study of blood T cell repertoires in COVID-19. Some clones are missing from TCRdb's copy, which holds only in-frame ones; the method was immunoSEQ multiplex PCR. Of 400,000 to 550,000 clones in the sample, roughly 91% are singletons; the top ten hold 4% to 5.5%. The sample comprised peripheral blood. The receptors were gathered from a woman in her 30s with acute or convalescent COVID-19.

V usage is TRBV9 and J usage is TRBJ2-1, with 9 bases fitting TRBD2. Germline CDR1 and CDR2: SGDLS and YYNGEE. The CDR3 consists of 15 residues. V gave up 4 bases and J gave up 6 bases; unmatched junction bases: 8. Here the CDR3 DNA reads TGTGCCAGCAGCTGGGGACTAGCAGAGACCAATGAGCAGTTCTTC. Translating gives CASSWGLAETNEQFF. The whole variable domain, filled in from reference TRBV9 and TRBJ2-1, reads DSGVTQTPKHLITATGQRVTLRCSPRSGDLSVYWYQQSLDQGLQFLIQYYNGEERAKGNILERFSAQQFPDLHSELNLSSLELGDSALYFCASSWGLAETNEQFFGPGTRLTVL.

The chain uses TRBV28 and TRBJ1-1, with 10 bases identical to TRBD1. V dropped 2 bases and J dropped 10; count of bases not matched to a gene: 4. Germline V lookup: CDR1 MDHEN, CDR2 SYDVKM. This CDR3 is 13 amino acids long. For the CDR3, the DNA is TGTGCCAGCAGTTTAGTGACAGGGGGCAGAGCTTTCTTT. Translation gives CASSLVTGGRAFF.

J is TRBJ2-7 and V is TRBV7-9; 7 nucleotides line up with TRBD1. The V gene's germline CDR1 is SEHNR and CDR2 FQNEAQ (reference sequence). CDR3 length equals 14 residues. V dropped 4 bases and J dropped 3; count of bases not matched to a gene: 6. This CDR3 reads CASSSGQSFYEQYF. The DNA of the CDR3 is TGTGCCAGCAGCTCGGGACAGAGCTTCTACGAGCAGTACTTC.

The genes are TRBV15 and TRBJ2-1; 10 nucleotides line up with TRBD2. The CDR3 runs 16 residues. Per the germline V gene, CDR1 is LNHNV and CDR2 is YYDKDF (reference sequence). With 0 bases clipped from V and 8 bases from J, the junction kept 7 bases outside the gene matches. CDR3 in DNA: TGTGCCACCAGCAGAGATCCTGCTAGCGGGGGCCATGAGCAGTTCTTC. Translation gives CATSRDPASGGHEQFF.

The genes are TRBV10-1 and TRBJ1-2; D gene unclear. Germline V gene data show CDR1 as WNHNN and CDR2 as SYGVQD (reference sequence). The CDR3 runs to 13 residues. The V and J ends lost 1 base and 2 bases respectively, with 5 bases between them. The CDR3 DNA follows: TGCGCCAGCAGTGAGTTTCAGAACTATGGCTACACCTTC. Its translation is CASSEFQNYGYTF.

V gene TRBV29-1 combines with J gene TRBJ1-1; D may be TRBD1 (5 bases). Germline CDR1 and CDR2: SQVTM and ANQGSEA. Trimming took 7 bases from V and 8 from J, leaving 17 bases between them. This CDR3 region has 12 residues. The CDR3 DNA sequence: TGCAGCGCTCAGTTGTCGAGACAGGAAGCTTTCTTT. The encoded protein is CSAQLSRQEAFF.

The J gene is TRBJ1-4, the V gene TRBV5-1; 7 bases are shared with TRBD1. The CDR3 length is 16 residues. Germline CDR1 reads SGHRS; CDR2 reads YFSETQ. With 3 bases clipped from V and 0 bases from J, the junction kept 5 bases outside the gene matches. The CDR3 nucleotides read TGCGCCAGCAGCTCGACAGGGTCCGCAACTAATGAAAAACTGTTTTTT. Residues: CASSSTGSATNEKLFF.

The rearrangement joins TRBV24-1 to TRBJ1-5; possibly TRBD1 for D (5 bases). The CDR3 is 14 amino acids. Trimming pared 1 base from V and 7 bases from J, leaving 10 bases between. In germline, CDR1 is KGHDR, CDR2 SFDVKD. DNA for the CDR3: TGTGCCACCAGTGATTTAGGGGCAAACCAGCCCCAGCATTTT. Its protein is CATSDLGANQPQHF.

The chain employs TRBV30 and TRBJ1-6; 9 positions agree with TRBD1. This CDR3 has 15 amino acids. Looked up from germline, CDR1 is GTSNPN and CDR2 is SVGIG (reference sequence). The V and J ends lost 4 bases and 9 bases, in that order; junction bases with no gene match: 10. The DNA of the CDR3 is TGTGCCTGGACCTTCTACAGGGGGCTTGGTTCACCCCTCCACTTT. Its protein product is CAWTFYRGLGSPLHF.